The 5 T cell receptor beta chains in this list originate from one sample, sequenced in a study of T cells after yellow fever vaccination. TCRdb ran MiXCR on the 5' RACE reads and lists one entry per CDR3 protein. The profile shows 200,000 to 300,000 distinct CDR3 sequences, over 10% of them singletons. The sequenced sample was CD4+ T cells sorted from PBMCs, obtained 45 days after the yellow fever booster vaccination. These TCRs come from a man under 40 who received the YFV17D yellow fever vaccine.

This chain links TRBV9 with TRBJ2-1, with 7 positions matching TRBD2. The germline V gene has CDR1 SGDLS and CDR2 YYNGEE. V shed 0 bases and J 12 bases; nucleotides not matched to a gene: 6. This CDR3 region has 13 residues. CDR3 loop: CASSVEGTTRQFF. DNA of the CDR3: TGTGCCAGCAGCGTAGAGGGGACTACGCGGCAGTTCTTC.

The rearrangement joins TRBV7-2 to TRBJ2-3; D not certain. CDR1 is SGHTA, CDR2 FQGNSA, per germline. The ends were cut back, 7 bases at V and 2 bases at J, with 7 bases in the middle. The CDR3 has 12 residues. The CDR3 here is CASKRNTDTQYF. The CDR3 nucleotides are TGTGCCAGCAAGAGAAACACAGATACGCAGTATTTT.

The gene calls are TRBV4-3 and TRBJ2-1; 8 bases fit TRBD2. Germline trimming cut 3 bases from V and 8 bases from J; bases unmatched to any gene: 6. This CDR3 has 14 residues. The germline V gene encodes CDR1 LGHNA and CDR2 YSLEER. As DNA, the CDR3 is TGCGCCAGCAGCCACGGACTAGCTGAGGATGAGCAGTTCTTC. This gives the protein CASSHGLAEDEQFF.

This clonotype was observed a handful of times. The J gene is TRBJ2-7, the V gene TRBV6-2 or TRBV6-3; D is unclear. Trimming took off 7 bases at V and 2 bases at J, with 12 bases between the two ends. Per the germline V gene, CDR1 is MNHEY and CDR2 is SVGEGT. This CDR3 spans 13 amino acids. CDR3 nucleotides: TGTGCCAGCAAACGTTCTTCCACCTACGAGCAGTACTTC. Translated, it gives CASKRSSTYEQYF.

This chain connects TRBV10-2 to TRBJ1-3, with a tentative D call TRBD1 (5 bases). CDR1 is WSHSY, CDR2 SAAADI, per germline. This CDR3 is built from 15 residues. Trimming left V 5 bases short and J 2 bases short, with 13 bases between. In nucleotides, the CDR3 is TGCGCCAGCAGTCCCCGGGGGGGAACTGGAAACACCATATATTTT. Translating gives CASSPRGGTGNTIYF.